The entry that follows covers one T cell receptor beta chain sequence. Its antigen is still unknown. The data were obtained in a study of cytomegalovirus exposure and HLA in healthy donors. Findings and limits, study-wide: TRBV6-2, TRBV6-3 and some other V segments were excluded as indistinguishable. Several of the most significant clusters appeared linked to common viral pathogens, based on a later analysis.

PCR primers comprised 60 Vbeta and 13 Jbeta primers. Profiling relied on immunoSEQ multiplex PCR, and the TCRdb table lists in-frame clones only, not all of them. The sample yields approximately 100,000 clones, about 75% seen once. Trimming stripped 10 bases from V and 0 bases from J, with 22 bases between. CDR3 length: 18 residues. Germline V gene lookup returns CDR1 MNHEY and CDR2 SMNVEV (reference sequence). This clonotype originated in a man aged 50-60 years in good health and CMV-seronegative. The J gene is TRBJ1-6, the V gene TRBV27, with D possibly being TRBD1 (6 bases). Sequenced: PBMCs. This CDR3 reads CANSEQGYSSSYNSPLHF. The DNA for the CDR3 is TGTGCCAACTCAGAACAGGGCTACTCGAGCTCCTATAATTCACCCCTCCACTTT.